These 32 T cell receptor beta chains share one sample of origin, sequenced in a study of blood T cell repertoires in COVID-19. The table came from immunoSEQ multiplex PCR; TCRdb's copy has only in-frame clones and leaves some out. The data show approximately 100,000 clones, about two thirds seen once. The specimen was peripheral blood. The receptors here all came from a human donor with acute or convalescent COVID-19. The donor label of this sample is uncertain.

The V gene is TRBV21-1, the J gene TRBJ2-1; the table's D call TRBD1 went unverified against the DNA. TRBV21-1 is shown as a pseudogene. This CDR3 has 16 amino acids. The CDR3: CASSSFHRGHYNEQFF. CDR3 coding DNA: TGTGCCAGCAGCTCGTTCCACAGGGGTCACTACAATGAGCAGTTCTTC.

The genes are TRBV28 and TRBJ1-4; 7 bases are shared with TRBD1. CDR1 and CDR2 from the germline V gene are MDHEN and SYDVKM. Germline trimming cut 6 bases from V and 8 bases from J; bases unmatched to any gene: 6. The CDR3 contains 13 residues. This CDR3 reads CASSDRVPEKLFF. The CDR3 DNA is TGTGCCAGCAGCGACAGGGTACCAGAAAAACTGTTTTTT.

This chain joins TRBV12-3 or TRBV12-4 and TRBJ2-5; TRBD1 aligns across 11 bases. This CDR3 has 13 amino acids. The ends lost 6 bases at V and 5 bases at J; junction bases unmatched: 2. CDR3 nucleotide sequence: TGTGCCAGCAGGGACAGGGGGCCGGAGACCCAGTACTTC. This gives the protein CASRDRGPETQYF.

This clone was observed at least ten times. The chain carries TRBV3-1 (or the pseudogene TRBV3-2) and TRBJ2-1, with 16 bases matching TRBD2. CDR1 and CDR2 from the germline V gene are LGHDT and YNNKEL (reference sequence). The CDR3 is made up of 17 amino acids. V shed 4 bases, J shed 7 bases, and the junction held 7 bases outside the gene matches. CDR3 sequence reads: CASSPGTSGGAMNEQFF. CDR3 nucleotide sequence: TGTGCCAGCAGCCCCGGGACTAGCGGGGGGGCGATGAATGAGCAGTTCTTC.

The table lists this clone with a few counts. The rearrangement uses TRBV7-9 and TRBJ1-4; D may be TRBD1 (5 bases). The CDR3 extends over 14 amino acids. V dropped 5 bases and J dropped 0 bases, with 7 bases sitting between them. Germline V CDR1 and CDR2: SEHNR, FQNEAQ (reference sequence). The CDR3 loop is CASSLTATNEKLFF. CDR3 DNA: TGTGCCAGCAGCCTGACAGCAACTAATGAAAAACTGTTTTTT.

This clone occurred once. V is TRBV25-1 and J is TRBJ1-1; D is unresolved. Trimming cost V 6 bases and J 3 bases, with 14 bases left between them. CDR3 length: 14 amino acids. Germline assignment: CDR1 MGHDK and CDR2 SYGVNS. The CDR3 sequence is CASRGGVSYTEAFF. CDR3 coding DNA: TGTGCCAGCAGGGGCGGGGTTTCGTACACTGAAGCTTTCTTT.

This chain uses TRBV29-1 with TRBJ1-1; no clear D. The CDR3 contains 12 residues. In germline, CDR1 is SQVTM, CDR2 ANQGSEA. Trimming pared 3 bases from V and 3 bases from J, leaving 8 bases between. The CDR3 DNA sequence: TGCAGCGTTGATCCCAGGCACACTGAAGCTTTCTTT. Its translation is CSVDPRHTEAFF.

The sample holds a few counts of this clone. This chain uses TRBV2 with TRBJ1-1; D call uncertain. V shed 8 bases and J shed 4 bases, with 20 bases lying between them. The V gene's germline CDR1 is SNHLY and CDR2 FYNNEI. The CDR3 totals 15 residues. CDR3 in amino acids: CASGWRLGISTEAFF. The CDR3 coding sequence is TGTGCCAGCGGATGGCGGTTAGGTATTAGCACTGAAGCTTTCTTT. Combining the CDR3 with reference TRBV2 and TRBJ1-1 gives the whole variable domain EPEVTQTPSHQVTQMGQEVILRCVPISNHLYFYWYRQILGQKVEFLVSFYNNEISEKSEIFDDQFSVERPDGSNFTLKIRSTKLEDSAMYFCASGWRLGISTEAFFGQGTRLTVV.

The V gene is TRBV29-1, the J gene TRBJ2-1; D gene uncertain. Germline V gene data show CDR1 as SQVTM and CDR2 as ANQGSEA. The CDR3 totals 10 residues. V shed 4 bases and J shed 5 bases, with 3 bases lying between them. CDR3 nucleotides: TGCAGCGTTGCAAACAATGAGCAGTTCTTC. This sequence encodes CSVANNEQFF.

The chain is built from TRBV7-2 and TRBJ2-2; unclear D gene. This CDR3 has 14 residues. Trimming pared 1 base from V and 4 bases from J, leaving 7 bases between. Germline assignment: CDR1 SGHTA and CDR2 FQGNSA. The CDR3: CASSLVGGTGELFF. CDR3 in DNA: TGTGCCAGCAGCTTAGTTGGCGGCACCGGGGAGCTGTTTTTT.

As DNA, the CDR3 is TGTGCCAGCAGCTTGTATGGGACTAGCGCTGGAACAGATACGCAGTATTTT. Translated, it gives CASSLYGTSAGTDTQYF. The gene calls are TRBV5-6 and TRBJ2-3; 10 bases are shared with TRBD2. Germline values: CDR1 SGHDT, CDR2 YYEEEE. The CDR3 totals 17 residues. With V trimmed by 1 base and J by 3 bases, 8 bases remained unmatched.

This clone was seen a few times. This chain joins TRBV5-1 and TRBJ2-7, with TRBD2 identical over 11 bases. V lost 5 bases, J lost 0 bases, and 7 bases stayed unmatched. CDR1 SGHRS and CDR2 YFSETQ come from the germline V gene. This CDR3 comprises 16 residues. Written as DNA, the CDR3 is TGCGCCAGCAGACTGGGACTAGCGGTGACCTCCTACGAGCAGTACTTC. Translation: CASRLGLAVTSYEQYF.

V gene TRBV27 combines with J gene TRBJ2-5; 7 bases map to TRBD1. Germline assignment: CDR1 MNHEY and CDR2 SMNVEV (reference sequence). The CDR3 covers 15 residues. Trimming removed 3 bases from V and 4 bases from J; junction bases left unmatched: 8. The CDR3 spells CASSFTSTGRETQYF. The CDR3 DNA reads as TGTGCCAGCAGTTTCACCTCGACAGGGAGAGAGACCCAGTACTTC.

V and J are TRBV5-1 and TRBJ1-2; TRBD1 matches 9 bases. J was trimmed by 4 bases and V by 8 bases; bases with no gene match: 18. Looked up from germline, CDR1 is SGHRS and CDR2 is YFSETQ. The CDR3 covers 17 residues. The CDR3 coding sequence is TGCGCCAGTGCTCAGGGACAGGGCTCCGTCGAGGGCTATGGCTACACCTTC. It specifies CASAQGQGSVEGYGYTF.

The chain combines TRBV18 with TRBJ1-4; D gene unclear. Germline V gene lookup returns CDR1 KGHSH and CDR2 LQKENI. Trimming pared 0 bases from V and 0 bases from J, leaving 11 bases between. The CDR3 totals 17 residues. The chain's CDR3 is CASSPPGRLSTNEKLFF. DNA of the CDR3: TGTGCCAGCTCACCACCTGGCAGACTTTCAACTAATGAAAAACTGTTTTTT.

V usage is TRBV24-1 and J usage is TRBJ1-6; D gene ambiguous. The CDR3 extends over 13 amino acids. The V gene lost 4 bases and the J gene lost 5 bases, with 5 bases spanning the gap. CDR1 KGHDR and CDR2 SFDVKD come from the germline V gene. In DNA, the CDR3 is TGTGCCACCAGTGACGGGAATAATTCACCCCTCCACTTT. This encodes CATSDGNNSPLHF.

The J gene is TRBJ2-2, the V gene TRBV27; unclear D gene. V was trimmed by 10 bases and J by 4 bases, leaving 13 bases between them. The CDR3 contains 13 residues. The germline V gene encodes CDR1 MNHEY and CDR2 SMNVEV (reference sequence). CDR3 protein: CATSTTVTGELFF. The CDR3 DNA reads TGTGCCACCTCTACCACGGTCACCGGGGAGCTGTTTTTT.

The chain joins TRBV4-2 to TRBJ1-4; tentatively, D is TRBD1 (6 bases). This CDR3 is 16 amino acids long. Trimming cost V 4 bases and J 1 base, with 13 bases left between them. CDR1 LGHNA and CDR2 YNFKEQ come from the germline V gene. This CDR3 is CASSPRGGVTNEKLFF. CDR3 bases: TGTGCCAGCAGCCCCCGAGGGGGGGTAACTAATGAAAAACTGTTTTTT.

CDR3 coding DNA: TGTGCCAGCAGCTTGGGGAGGGGCACTGAAGCTTTCTTT. As protein: CASSLGRGTEAFF. V gene TRBV3-1 (or the pseudogene TRBV3-2) combines with J gene TRBJ1-1, with D possibly matching TRBD1 (5 bases). Germline assignment: CDR1 LGHDT and CDR2 YNNKEL (reference sequence). Trimming cost V 5 bases and J 4 bases, with 11 bases left between them. The CDR3 loop spans 13 amino acids.

V and J are TRBV28 and TRBJ1-5; D is unresolved. The CDR3 is made up of 15 amino acids. The V end was cut by 0 bases, the J end by 0 bases, with 6 bases between. CDR1 is MDHEN, CDR2 SYDVKM, per germline. Here the CDR3 DNA reads TGTGCCAGCAGTTTATGGTCGTATAGCAATCAGCCCCAGCATTTT. As protein: CASSLWSYSNQPQHF.

The rearrangement joins TRBV4-1 to TRBJ1-4; 7 bases agree with TRBD1. This CDR3 region has 15 residues. Germline CDR1 and CDR2: MGHRA and YSYEKL. The ends lost 8 bases at V and 4 bases at J; junction bases unmatched: 10. Here the CDR3 reads CASAGTDQVNEKLFF. CDR3 bases: TGCGCCAGCGCGGGGACAGACCAAGTTAATGAAAAACTGTTTTTT.

The chain's CDR3 is CAWSDPKNIQYF. Written as DNA, the CDR3 is TGTGCCTGGAGTGATCCTAAAAACATTCAGTACTTC. J is TRBJ2-4 and V is TRBV30, with D unresolved. The V and J ends lost 1 base and 4 bases respectively, with 5 bases between them. This CDR3 comprises 12 residues. Per germline, CDR1 GTSNPN and CDR2 SVGIG (reference sequence).

The chain has TRBV5-1 and TRBJ2-3, with D possibly being TRBD2 (7 bases). Germline CDR1 is SGHRS and CDR2 is YFSETQ. The CDR3 contains 15 residues. Trimming stripped 9 bases from V and 1 base from J, with 18 bases between. CDR3 sequence reads: CATNRGGGRTDTQYF. The CDR3, as DNA: TGCGCCACCAACCGGGGCGGGGGCCGCACAGATACGCAGTATTTT. Variable domain in full (rest from reference TRBV5-1 and TRBJ2-3): KAGVTQTPRYLIKTRGQQVTLSCSPISGHRSVSWYQQTPGQGLQFLFEYFSETQRNKGNFPGRFSGRQFSNSRSEMNVSTLELGDSALYLCATNRGGGRTDTQYFGPGTRLTVL.

The V call is TRBV27, the J call TRBJ1-2; 8 nucleotides align to TRBD1. Per germline, CDR1 MNHEY and CDR2 SMNVEV (reference sequence). The CDR3 contains 14 residues. V shed 8 bases and J 7 bases; nucleotides not matched to a gene: 12. CDR3 sequence (DNA): TGTGCCAGCTCCCCAGGCAGGGGGCTGGGTGGCTACACCTTC. It is translated as CASSPGRGLGGYTF.

This chain connects TRBV20-1 to TRBJ2-2, with TRBD2 identical over 10 bases. V dropped 3 bases and J dropped 6; count of bases not matched to a gene: 10. The CDR3 runs to 16 residues. Germline loops: CDR1 DFQATT, CDR2 SNEGSKA (reference sequence). The CDR3 is CSASAAGLAIAGELFF. The CDR3 DNA is TGCAGTGCTAGTGCTGCGGGACTAGCGATTGCCGGGGAGCTGTTTTTT.

The chain employs TRBV9 and TRBJ2-3, with D possibly matching TRBD2 (7 bases). The CDR3 sequence is 17 residues long. Deletions cut 0 bases from V and 1 base from J, with 15 bases between. The V gene's germline CDR1 is SGDLS and CDR2 YYNGEE. CDR3 region: CASSVGGGGHGTDTQYF. In DNA, the CDR3 is TGTGCCAGCAGCGTAGGTGGGGGGGGCCATGGCACAGATACGCAGTATTTT.

The chain recombines TRBV2 with TRBJ2-1, with D uncertain. The V and J ends lost 1 base and 15 bases respectively, with 10 bases between them. CDR1 SNHLY and CDR2 FYNNEI come from the germline V gene. This CDR3 comprises 11 residues. The DNA of the CDR3 is TGTGCCAGCAGTGAAGGGGCAGCCCGGTTCTTC. It codes for CASSEGAARFF.

The rearrangement joins TRBV7-9 to TRBJ1-3; D not certain. Germline CDR1 and CDR2: SEHNR and FQNEAQ (reference sequence). The CDR3 has 14 residues. Trimming left V 5 bases short and J 1 base short, with 9 bases between. CDR3 sequence reads: CASSLGGSGNTIYF. In DNA, the CDR3 is TGTGCCAGCAGCCTAGGCGGATCTGGAAACACCATATATTTT. Full variable domain (missing parts from reference TRBV7-9 and TRBJ1-3): DTGVSQNPRHKITKRGQNVTFRCDPISEHNRLYWYRQTLGQGPEFLTYFQNEAQLEKSRLLSDRFSAERPKGSFSTLEIQRTEQGDSAMYLCASSLGGSGNTIYFGEGSWLTVV.

This clone was recorded only once. The chain uses TRBV5-6 and TRBJ1-1; D gene ambiguous. V was trimmed by 4 bases and J by 0 bases, leaving 7 bases between them. The length of the CDR3 is 13 residues. Germline-derived CDR1 and CDR2 are SGHDT and YYEEEE. The CDR3 DNA reads as TGTGCCAGCAGCCTGACACTGAACACTGAAGCTTTCTTT. Its translation: CASSLTLNTEAFF.

This sequence joins TRBV7-2 and TRBJ2-7, with TRBD2 matching 7 bases. The CDR3 is made up of 13 amino acids. CDR1 and CDR2 (germline): SGHTA, FQGNSA. The V segment lost 3 bases and the J segment 5 bases; nucleotides outside the gene matches: 4. The CDR3 sequence: CASSFSGGDEQYF. For the CDR3, the DNA is TGTGCCAGCAGCTTCTCGGGGGGTGACGAGCAGTACTTC.

The rearrangement joins TRBV29-1 to TRBJ2-5; 14 positions agree with TRBD2. V shed 1 base, J shed 2 bases, and the junction held 6 bases outside the gene matches. This CDR3 region has 17 residues. Looked up from germline, CDR1 is SQVTM and CDR2 is ANQGSEA. CDR3 in DNA: TGCAGCGTTGAAGGGACTAGCGGGGGGTTCCTTCAAGAGACCCAGTACTTC. Encoded protein: CSVEGTSGGFLQETQYF.

A few counts support this clone. The chain links TRBV2 to TRBJ2-5, with D possibly being TRBD1 (6 bases). From germline, CDR1 is SNHLY and CDR2 FYNNEI. There are 13 residues in the CDR3. The V gene lost 4 bases and the J gene lost 2 bases, with 8 bases spanning the gap. In DNA form, the CDR3 reads TGTGCCAGCAGTGCGGACAGACAAGAGACCCAGTACTTC. Amino acids: CASSADRQETQYF.